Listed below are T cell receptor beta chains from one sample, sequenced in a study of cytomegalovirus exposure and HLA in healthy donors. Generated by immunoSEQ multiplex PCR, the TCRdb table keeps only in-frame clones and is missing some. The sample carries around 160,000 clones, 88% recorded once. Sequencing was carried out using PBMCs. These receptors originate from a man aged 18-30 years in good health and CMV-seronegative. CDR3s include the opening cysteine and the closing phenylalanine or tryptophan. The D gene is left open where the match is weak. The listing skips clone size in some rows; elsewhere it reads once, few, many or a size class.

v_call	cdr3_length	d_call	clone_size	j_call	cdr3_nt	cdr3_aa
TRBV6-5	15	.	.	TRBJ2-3	TGTGCCAGCAGGGGGGGTGGGGCGGACACAGATACGCAGTATTTT	CASRGGGADTDTQYF
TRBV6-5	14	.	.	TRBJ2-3	TGTGCCAGCAGCCCCGCAGGGGTCACAGATACGCAGTATTTT	CASSPAGVTDTQYF
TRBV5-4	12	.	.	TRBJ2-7	TGTGCCAGCAGCTTTATTTCAGGCGAGCAGTACTTC	CASSFISGEQYF
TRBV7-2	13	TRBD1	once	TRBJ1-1	TGTGCCAGCAGTCGGGACAGGGACACTGAAGCTTTCTTT	CASSRDRDTEAFF
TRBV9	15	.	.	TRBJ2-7	TGTGCCAGCAGCTCACGACAGAGGTATGGCGACGAGCAGTACTTC	CASSSRQRYGDEQYF
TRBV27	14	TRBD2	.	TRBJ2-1	TGTGCCAGCAGTCCGTCGGGACTATTCAATGAGCAGTTCTTC	CASSPSGLFNEQFF
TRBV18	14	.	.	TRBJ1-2	TGTGCCAGCTCACTGGGGGCAGGGAACTATGGCTACACCTTC	CASSLGAGNYGYTF
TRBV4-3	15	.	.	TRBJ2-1	TGCGCCAGCAGCCAAGGTCGAACCAGCTCGGGTGAGCAGTTCTTC	CASSQGRTSSGEQFF
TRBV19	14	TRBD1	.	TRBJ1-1	TGTGCCAGTAGTGGAGGGACAGGGCTCACTGAAGCTTTCTTT	CASSGGTGLTEAFF
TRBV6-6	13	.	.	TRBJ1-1	TGTGCCAGCAGTTATACAGGGACATATGAAGCTTTCTTT	CASSYTGTYEAFF
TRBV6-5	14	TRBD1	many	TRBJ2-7	TGTGCCAGCAGCCCAGGGACAGGGAGGTACGAGCAGTACTTC	CASSPGTGRYEQYF
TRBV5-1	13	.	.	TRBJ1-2	TGCGCCAGCAGGAGTGGAACGGGGGATGGCTACACCTTC	CASRSGTGDGYTF
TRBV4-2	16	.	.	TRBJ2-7	TGTGCCAGCAGCCAAGATCCTTGGGGCCACTCCTACGAGCAGTACTTC	CASSQDPWGHSYEQYF
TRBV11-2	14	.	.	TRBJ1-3	TGTGCCAGCAGCTCCTCGGTTTCTGGAAACACCATATATTTT	CASSSSVSGNTIYF
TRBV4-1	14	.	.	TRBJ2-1	TGCGCCAGCAGCCAAGATCCGGGGGGCCATGAGCAGTTCTTC	CASSQDPGGHEQFF
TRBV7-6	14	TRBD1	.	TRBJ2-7	TGTGCCAGCAGTCCCATCACCGACAGGGACGAGCAGTACTTC	CASSPITDRDEQYF
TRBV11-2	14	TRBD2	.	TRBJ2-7	TGTGCCAGCAGCCAACTAGCGGGAGGCCACGAGCAGTACTTC	CASSQLAGGHEQYF
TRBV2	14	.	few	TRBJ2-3	TGTGCCAGCCTCACGGACAGAGGTACAGATACGCAGTATTTT	CASLTDRGTDTQYF
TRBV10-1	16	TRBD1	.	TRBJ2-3	TGCGCCAGCAGTGTCTCCGGGACAGGGAAGACAGATACGCAGTATTTT	CASSVSGTGKTDTQYF
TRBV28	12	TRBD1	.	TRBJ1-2	TGTGCCAGCAGCTGGGACAGAAATGGCTACACCTTC	CASSWDRNGYTF
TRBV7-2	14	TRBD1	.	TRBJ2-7	TGTGCCAGCAGACTCCGGGACAGGGGTTCCGAGCAGTACTTC	CASRLRDRGSEQYF
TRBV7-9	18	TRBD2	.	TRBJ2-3	TGTGCCACCAGTTTTGGCAAGCGGGAAACCTCTAGCACAGATACGCAGTATTTT	CATSFGKRETSSTDTQYF
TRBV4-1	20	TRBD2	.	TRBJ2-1	TGCGCCAGCAGCCCCCGTCTAGCGGGGTCCAACCATCGCTCCTACAATGAGCAGTTCTTC	CASSPRLAGSNHRSYNEQFF
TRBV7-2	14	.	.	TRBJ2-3	TGTGCCAGCAGCTACGGAGAGTTCACAGATACGCAGTATTTT	CASSYGEFTDTQYF
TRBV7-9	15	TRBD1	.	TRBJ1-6	TGTGCCAGCAGCTCAGAAGACAGGGGAAATTCACCCCTCCACTTT	CASSSEDRGNSPLHF
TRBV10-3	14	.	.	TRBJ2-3	TGTGCCATCAGTGGTGGACAGTACACAGATACGCAGTATTTT	CAISGGQYTDTQYF
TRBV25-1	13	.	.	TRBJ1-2	TGTGCCAGCAGTGAATCAGGGTACGATGGCTACACCTTC	CASSESGYDGYTF
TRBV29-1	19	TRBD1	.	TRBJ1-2	TGCAGCGTTCATTCGACAGGGCGCCCGTCCCCACCGAATAACTATGGCTACACCTTC	CSVHSTGRPSPPNNYGYTF
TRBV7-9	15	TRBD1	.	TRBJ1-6	TGTGCCAGCAGCCCGCGGACAGGAGGTAATTCACCCCTCCACTTT	CASSPRTGGNSPLHF
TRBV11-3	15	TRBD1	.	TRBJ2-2	TGTGCCAGCAGCCCTCCGGGACAGGGTATTGGGGAGCTGTTTTTT	CASSPPGQGIGELFF
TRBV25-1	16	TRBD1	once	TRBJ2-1	TGTGCCAGCAGTGATCTGGGACAGGGAACCTACAATGAGCAGTTCTTC	CASSDLGQGTYNEQFF
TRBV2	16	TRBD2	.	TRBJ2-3	TGTGCCAGCAACGGACTAGCGGGAGTTGGAGGAGATACGCAGTATTTT	CASNGLAGVGGDTQYF
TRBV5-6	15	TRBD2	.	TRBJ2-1	TGTGCCAGCCGAAAGCGCGGGGGGAAATTCAATGAGCAGTTCTTC	CASRKRGGKFNEQFF
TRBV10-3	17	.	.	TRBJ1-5	TGTGCCATCAGTGAGTCTCGCTTCGACAGCCCTAATCAGCCCCAGCATTTT	CAISESRFDSPNQPQHF
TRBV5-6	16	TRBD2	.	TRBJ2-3	TGTGCCAGCAGCCAGGCAATAGCGGGATTCACAGATACGCAGTATTTT	CASSQAIAGFTDTQYF
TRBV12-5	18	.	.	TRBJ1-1	TGTGCTAGTGGTTTGGTATCCACCTTGGCCGGCATGGCTTGGGCAGCTTTCTTT	CASGLVSTLAGMAWAAFF
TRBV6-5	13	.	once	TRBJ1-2	TGTGCCAGCAGCTCCCCGGGGGGGAACGGCTACACCTTC	CASSSPGGNGYTF
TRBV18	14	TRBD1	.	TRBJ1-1	TGTGCCAGCTCATGGACAGGGGGGGACACTGAAGCTTTCTTT	CASSWTGGDTEAFF
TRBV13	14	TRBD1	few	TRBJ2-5	TGTGCCAGCAGCTTGACAGGGAGCCAAGAGACCCAGTACTTC	CASSLTGSQETQYF
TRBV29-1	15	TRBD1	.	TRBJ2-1	TGCAGCGTCCCACCGGGACAGGGTAAAGGAAATGAGCAGTTCTTC	CSVPPGQGKGNEQFF
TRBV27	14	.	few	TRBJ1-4	TGTGCCAGCAGTTTATGGTCTCGAGGGGAAAAACTGTTTTTT	CASSLWSRGEKLFF
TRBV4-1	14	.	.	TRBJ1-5	TGCGCCAGCAGCCAAGATTACCCGGGGCAGCCCCAGCATTTT	CASSQDYPGQPQHF
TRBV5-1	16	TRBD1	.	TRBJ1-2	TGCGCCAGCAGCGCCCTGGCGGGACAGGGGGAGAATGGCTACACCTTC	CASSALAGQGENGYTF
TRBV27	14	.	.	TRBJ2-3	TGTGCCAGCAGTTTAGTACACATCACAGATACGCAGTATTTT	CASSLVHITDTQYF
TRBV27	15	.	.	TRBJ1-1	TGTGCCAGCAGTTCGGGGGGCTTCGGGGACACTGAAGCTTTCTTT	CASSSGGFGDTEAFF
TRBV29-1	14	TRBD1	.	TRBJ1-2	TGCAGCGCTGGACCAGACAGGGGCGCGGGGGGCTACACCTTC	CSAGPDRGAGGYTF
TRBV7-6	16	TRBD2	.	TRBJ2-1	TGTGCCAGCAGCTTAGTTAGCGGGGGATCCTACAATGAGCAGTTCTTC	CASSLVSGGSYNEQFF
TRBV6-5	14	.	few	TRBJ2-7	TGTGCCAGCACCTTGGACACGAGCTCCTACGAGCAGTACTTC	CASTLDTSSYEQYF
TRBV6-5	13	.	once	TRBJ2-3	TGTGCCAGCACCTCACTGTTCACAGATACGCAGTATTTT	CASTSLFTDTQYF
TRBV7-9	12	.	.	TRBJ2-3	TGTGCCAGCAGTCAGTCCTCAGATACGCAGTATTTT	CASSQSSDTQYF
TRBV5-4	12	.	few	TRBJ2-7	TGTGCCAGCAGCTCTGAACATAATACGCAGTACTTC	CASSSEHNTQYF